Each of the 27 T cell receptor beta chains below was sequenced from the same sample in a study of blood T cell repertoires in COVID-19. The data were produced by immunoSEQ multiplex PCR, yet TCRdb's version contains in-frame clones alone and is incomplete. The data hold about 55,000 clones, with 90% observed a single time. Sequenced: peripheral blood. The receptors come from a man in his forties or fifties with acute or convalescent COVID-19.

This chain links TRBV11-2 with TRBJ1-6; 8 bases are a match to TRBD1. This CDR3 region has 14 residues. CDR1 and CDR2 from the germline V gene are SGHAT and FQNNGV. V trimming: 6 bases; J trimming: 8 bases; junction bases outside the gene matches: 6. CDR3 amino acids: CASRGQGMDSPLHF. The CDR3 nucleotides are TGTGCCAGCAGAGGACAGGGAATGGATTCACCCCTCCACTTT. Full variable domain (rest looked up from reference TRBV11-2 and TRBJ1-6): EAGVAQSPRYKIIEKRQSVAFWCNPISGHATLYWYQQILGQGPKLLIQFQNNGVVDDSQLPKDRFSAERLKGVDSTLKIQPAKLEDSAVYLCASRGQGMDSPLHFGNGTRLTVT.

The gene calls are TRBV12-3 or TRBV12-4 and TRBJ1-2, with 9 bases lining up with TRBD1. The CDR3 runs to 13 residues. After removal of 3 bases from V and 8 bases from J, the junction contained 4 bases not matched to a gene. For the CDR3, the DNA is TGTGCCAGCAGTTTCGGACAGGGGTTAGGCTACACCTTC. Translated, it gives CASSFGQGLGYTF.

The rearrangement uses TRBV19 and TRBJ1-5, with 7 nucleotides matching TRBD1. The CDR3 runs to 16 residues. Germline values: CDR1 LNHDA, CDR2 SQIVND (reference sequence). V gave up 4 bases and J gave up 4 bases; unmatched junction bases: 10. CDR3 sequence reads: CASSTLGTALNQPQHF. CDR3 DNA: TGTGCCAGTAGTACCCTCGGGACAGCTCTTAATCAGCCCCAGCATTTT.

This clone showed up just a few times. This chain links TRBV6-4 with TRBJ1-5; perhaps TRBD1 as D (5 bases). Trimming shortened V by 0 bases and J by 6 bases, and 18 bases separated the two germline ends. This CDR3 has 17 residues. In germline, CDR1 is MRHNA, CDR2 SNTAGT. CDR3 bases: TGTGCCAGCAGTGACTCGGCGACCCTGGGGGGAGGTCAGCCCCAGCATTTT. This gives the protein CASSDSATLGGGQPQHF.

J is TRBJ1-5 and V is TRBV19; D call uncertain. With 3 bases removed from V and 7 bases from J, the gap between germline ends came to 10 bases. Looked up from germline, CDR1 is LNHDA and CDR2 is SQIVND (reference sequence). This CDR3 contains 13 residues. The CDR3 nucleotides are TGTGCCAGTAGTATTGCGGGGATACAGCCCCAGCATTTT. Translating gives CASSIAGIQPQHF.

CDR3 bases: TGTGCCAGCAGATCGACCTGGGACAGCCCTGACTATGGCTACACCTTC. This translates into CASRSTWDSPDYGYTF. J is TRBJ1-2 and V is TRBV5-6; 7 bases fit TRBD1. The CDR3 totals 16 residues. The J segment lost 3 bases and the V segment lost 5 bases, leaving 13 bases of the junction unmatched. Germline V gives CDR1 SGHDT, CDR2 YYEEEE.

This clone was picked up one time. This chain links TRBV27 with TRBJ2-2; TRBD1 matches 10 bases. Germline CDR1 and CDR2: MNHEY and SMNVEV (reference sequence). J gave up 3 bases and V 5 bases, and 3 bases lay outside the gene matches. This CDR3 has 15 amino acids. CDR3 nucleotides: TGTGCCAGCAGTGCGGACAGGGGGGACACCGGGGAGCTGTTTTTT. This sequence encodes CASSADRGDTGELFF.

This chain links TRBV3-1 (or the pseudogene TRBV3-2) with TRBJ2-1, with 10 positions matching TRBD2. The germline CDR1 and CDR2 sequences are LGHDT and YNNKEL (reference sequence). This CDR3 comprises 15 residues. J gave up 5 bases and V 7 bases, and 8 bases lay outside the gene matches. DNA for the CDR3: TGTGCCAGCACCACAAGGACTAGCGGTCACAATGAGCAGTTCTTC. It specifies CASTTRTSGHNEQFF.

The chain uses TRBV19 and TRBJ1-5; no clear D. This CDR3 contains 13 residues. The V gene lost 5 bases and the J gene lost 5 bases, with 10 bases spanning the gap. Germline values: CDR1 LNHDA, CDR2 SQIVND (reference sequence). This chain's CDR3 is CASSVPRDQPQHF. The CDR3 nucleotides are TGTGCCAGTAGTGTACCCCGCGATCAGCCCCAGCATTTT.

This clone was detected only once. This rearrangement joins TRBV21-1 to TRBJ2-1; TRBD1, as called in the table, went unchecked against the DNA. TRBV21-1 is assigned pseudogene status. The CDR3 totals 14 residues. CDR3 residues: CASSKLTGANEQFF. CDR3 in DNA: TGTGCCAGCAGCAAATTAACAGGGGCAAATGAGCAGTTCTTC.

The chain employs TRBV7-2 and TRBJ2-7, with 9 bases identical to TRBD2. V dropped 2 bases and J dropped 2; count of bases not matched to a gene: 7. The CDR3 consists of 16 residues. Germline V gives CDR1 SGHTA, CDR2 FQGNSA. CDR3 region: CASSLSRLAGTYEQYF. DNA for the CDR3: TGTGCCAGCAGCTTAAGTAGGCTAGCGGGGACCTACGAGCAGTACTTC.

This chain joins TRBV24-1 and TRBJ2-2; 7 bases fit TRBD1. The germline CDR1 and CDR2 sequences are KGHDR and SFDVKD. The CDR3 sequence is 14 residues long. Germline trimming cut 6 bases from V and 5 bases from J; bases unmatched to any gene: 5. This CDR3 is CATSFTGATGELFF. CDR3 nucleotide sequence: TGTGCCACCAGTTTTACAGGGGCTACCGGGGAGCTGTTTTTT.

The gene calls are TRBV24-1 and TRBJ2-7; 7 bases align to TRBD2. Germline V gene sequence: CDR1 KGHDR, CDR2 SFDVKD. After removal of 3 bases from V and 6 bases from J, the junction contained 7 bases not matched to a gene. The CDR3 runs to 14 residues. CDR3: CATSDAGRAGEQYF. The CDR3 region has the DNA TGTGCCACCAGTGATGCTGGGAGGGCGGGCGAGCAGTACTTC.

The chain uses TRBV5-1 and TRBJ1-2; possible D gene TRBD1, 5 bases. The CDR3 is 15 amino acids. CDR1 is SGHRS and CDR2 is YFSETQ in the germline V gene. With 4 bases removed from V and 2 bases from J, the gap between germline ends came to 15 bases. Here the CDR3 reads CASSQGEGGNYGYTF. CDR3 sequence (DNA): TGCGCCAGCAGCCAAGGGGAGGGAGGCAACTATGGCTACACCTTC.

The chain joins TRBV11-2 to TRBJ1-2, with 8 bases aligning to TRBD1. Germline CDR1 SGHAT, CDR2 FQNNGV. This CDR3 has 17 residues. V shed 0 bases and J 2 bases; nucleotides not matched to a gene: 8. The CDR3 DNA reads TGTGCCAGCAGCTTAGAAGAGGGACAGGTGGGAAACTATGGCTACACCTTC. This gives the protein CASSLEEGQVGNYGYTF.

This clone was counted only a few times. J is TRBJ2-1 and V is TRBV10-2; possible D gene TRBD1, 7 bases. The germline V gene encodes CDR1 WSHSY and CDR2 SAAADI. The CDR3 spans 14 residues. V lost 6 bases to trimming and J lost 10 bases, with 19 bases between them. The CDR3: CASSPRQGGLEQFF. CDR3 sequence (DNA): TGCGCCAGCAGCCCCCGACAGGGAGGTCTCGAGCAGTTCTTC.

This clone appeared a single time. The CDR3 sequence is CASSPGLAGGWSRNEQFF. The CDR3 bases are TGCGCCAGCAGCCCCGGACTAGCGGGAGGATGGAGCAGGAATGAGCAGTTCTTC. The chain has TRBV5-1 and TRBJ2-1; 14 bases agree with TRBD2. The germline CDR1 and CDR2 sequences are SGHRS and YFSETQ. V gave up 4 bases and J gave up 7 bases; unmatched junction bases: 13. CDR3 size: 18 residues.

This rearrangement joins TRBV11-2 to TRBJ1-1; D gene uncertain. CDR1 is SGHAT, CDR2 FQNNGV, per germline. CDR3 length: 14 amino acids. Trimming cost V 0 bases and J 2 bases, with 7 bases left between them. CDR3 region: CASSLEPRNTEAFF. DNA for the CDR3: TGTGCCAGCAGCTTAGAACCGAGAAACACTGAAGCTTTCTTT.

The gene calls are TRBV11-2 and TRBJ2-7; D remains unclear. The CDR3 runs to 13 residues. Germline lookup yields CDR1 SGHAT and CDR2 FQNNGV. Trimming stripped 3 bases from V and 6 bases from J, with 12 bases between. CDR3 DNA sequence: TGTGCCAGCAGCTTCGCGTTTTCGGTCGAGCAGTACTTC. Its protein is CASSFAFSVEQYF.

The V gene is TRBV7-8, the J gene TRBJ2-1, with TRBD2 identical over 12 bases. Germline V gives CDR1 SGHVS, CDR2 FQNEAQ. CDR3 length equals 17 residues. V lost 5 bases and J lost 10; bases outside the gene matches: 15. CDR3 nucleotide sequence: TGTGCCAGCAGCCCGCGGACTAGCGGGATTTTAAGGGGGGAGCAGTTCTTC. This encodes CASSPRTSGILRGEQFF. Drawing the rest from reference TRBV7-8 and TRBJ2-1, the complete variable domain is GAGVSQSPRYKVAKRGQDVALRCDPISGHVSLFWYQQALGQGPEFLTYFQNEAQLDKSGLPSDRFFAERPEGSVSTLKIQRTQQEDSAVYLCASSPRTSGILRGEQFFGPGTRLTVL.

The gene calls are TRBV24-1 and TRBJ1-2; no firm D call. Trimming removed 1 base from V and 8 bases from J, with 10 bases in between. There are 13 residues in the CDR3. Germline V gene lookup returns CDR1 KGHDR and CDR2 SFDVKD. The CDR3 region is CATSDFGEEGYTF. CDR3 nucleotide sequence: TGTGCCACCAGTGATTTTGGGGAGGAAGGCTACACCTTC.

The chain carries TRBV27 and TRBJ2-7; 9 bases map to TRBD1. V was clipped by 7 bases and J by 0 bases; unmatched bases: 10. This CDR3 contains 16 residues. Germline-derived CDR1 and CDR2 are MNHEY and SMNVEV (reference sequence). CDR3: CASNPRTGQGSYEQYF. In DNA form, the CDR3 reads TGTGCCAGCAATCCCAGAACGGGACAGGGCTCCTACGAGCAGTACTTC.

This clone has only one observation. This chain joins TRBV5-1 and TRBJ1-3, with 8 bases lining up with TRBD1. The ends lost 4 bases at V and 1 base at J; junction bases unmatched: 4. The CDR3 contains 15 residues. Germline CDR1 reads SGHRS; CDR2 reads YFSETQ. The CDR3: CASSQRTGSGNTIYF. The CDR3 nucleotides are TGCGCCAGCAGCCAAAGGACAGGGTCTGGAAACACCATATATTTT.

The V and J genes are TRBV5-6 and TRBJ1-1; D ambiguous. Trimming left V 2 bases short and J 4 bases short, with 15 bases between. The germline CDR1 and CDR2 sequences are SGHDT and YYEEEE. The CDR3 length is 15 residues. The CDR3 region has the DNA TGTGCCAGCAGCTTTCTAGGAGCGGGTGCCACTGAAGCTTTCTTT. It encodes CASSFLGAGATEAFF. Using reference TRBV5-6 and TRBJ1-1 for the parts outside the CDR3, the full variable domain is DAGVTQSPTHLIKTRGQQVTLRCSPKSGHDTVSWYQQALGQGPQFIFQYYEEEERQRGNFPDRFSGHQFPNYSSELNVNALLLGDSALYLCASSFLGAGATEAFFGQGTRLTVV.

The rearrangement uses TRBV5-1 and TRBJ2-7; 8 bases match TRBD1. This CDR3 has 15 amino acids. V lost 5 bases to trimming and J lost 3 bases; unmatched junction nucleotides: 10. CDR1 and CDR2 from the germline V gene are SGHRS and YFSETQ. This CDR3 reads CASSSYTTGDYEQYF. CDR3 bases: TGCGCCAGCAGTTCATATACGACAGGGGACTACGAGCAGTACTTC.

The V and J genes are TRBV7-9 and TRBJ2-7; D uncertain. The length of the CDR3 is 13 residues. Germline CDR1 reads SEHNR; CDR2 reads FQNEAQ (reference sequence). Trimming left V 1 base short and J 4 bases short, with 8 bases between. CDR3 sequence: CASSLGNLYEQYF. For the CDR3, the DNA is TGTGCCAGCAGCTTAGGCAACTTATACGAGCAGTACTTC.

CDR3 region: CASQPGGGMSLHF. CDR3 nucleotides: TGTGCCTCTCAACCAGGTGGGGGGATGTCCCTCCACTTT. The chain combines TRBV30 with TRBJ1-6; maybe TRBD1 (5 bases). Between the trimmed V and J ends, which lost 7 bases and 14 bases, there was a span of 21 bases. This CDR3 comprises 13 residues. Germline V lookup: CDR1 GTSNPN, CDR2 SVGIG (reference sequence).